Sequencing of this T cell receptor (beta chain) was carried out in a study of CD8 T cells in ankylosing spondylitis (dated by TCRdb to about 2017). Background for the entire study: The study set out to find disease-linked TCR variants by profiling T cell receptor beta repertoires in ankylosing spondylitis patients and healthy donors. Peripheral blood was sampled, and synovial fluid was also collected from ankylosing spondylitis patients. The whole study cohort included 108 healthy donors and under 30 ankylosing spondylitis patients. The paper's findings and limits, for the study overall: Some of the motif variants had been reported before in the synovial fluid and blood of reactive arthritis patients, a finding that suggests common disease-initiation mechanisms. The disease-linked clones were reported as significantly enriched in matched synovial fluid samples from ankylosing spondylitis patients. The disease-linked clones showed a CD8+ phenotype and occurred at relatively low frequencies in peripheral blood. A TCR beta motif of about 8 highly homologous amino acid variants appeared characteristic of blood from ankylosing spondylitis patients.

TCRdb names Illumina HiSeq 2500 as the instrument used. TCR beta libraries were prepared by quantitative 5'-RACE with molecular barcodes. On the study's bioinformatics: A new computational method, built on a probabilistic model of VDJ rearrangement, was used to identify disease-linked TCR variants. TCRdb reran the public reads through fastp at Q25 and MiXCR, keeping productive beta chains. Identical CDR3 protein sequences are pooled into one entry, listed with their most common genes and DNA. The V and J calls were determined by TCRdb, not by the authors. Here the sample has some 140,000 distinct CDR3 sequences; about 6.7% occur a single time. The leading ten clones occupy roughly 12% of the sample. The junction shows trimming of 5 bases on V and 1 base on J, plus 14 bases between the germline ends. CDR1 DFQATT and CDR2 SNEGSKA are derived from the germline V gene (reference sequence). The CDR3 spans 15 residues, from the cysteine through the phenylalanine. Kept here is only the CDR3 DNA, which spans 45 bases and is read in frame from base 1.

Ten or more counts support this clonotype. What this receptor recognizes is not known. No base qualities exist here, and no much larger clone lies one base off it. The source is a female donor with ankylosing spondylitis or in good health (not recorded which). Sequenced sample: blood, either unsorted or a sorted T cell fraction (not recorded which). The chain couples TRBV20-1 to TRBJ2-2; the D gene is unclear. The CDR3 here reads CSAPPGRVNTGELFF. The bases read TGCAGTGCTCCCCCCGGACGAGTGAACACCGGGGAGCTGTTTTTT.